The entry below describes one T cell receptor beta chain. The target antigen is unknown. Osteosarcoma specimens were post-treatment primary, local recurrence and metastasis tumors from poor-prognosis patients. Assay: immunoSEQ multiplex PCR; the TCRdb copy retains only in-frame clones and omits some. The sample holds roughly 4,600 clones; more than 60% are singletons and the top ten take 6.2%. This entry is derived from a study of the immune and genomic landscape of osteosarcoma. Whole-study context: The cohort was enriched for poor-risk osteosarcoma. Patients were 45% to 65% male; approximately 73% had localized disease.

Notes on the study in general: Immune-hot C3 tumors showed higher but still low clonality than cold C1.

CDR1 and CDR2 from the germline V gene are LNHDA and SQIVND (reference sequence). V was trimmed by 1 base and J by 4 bases, leaving 10 bases between them. The CDR3 is 14 residues long. The V call is TRBV19, the J call TRBJ1-2; tentatively, D is TRBD1 (5 bases). Sequenced input: osteosarcoma tumor tissue from the lung. The source is a human donor with osteosarcoma. CDR3 DNA: TGTGCCAGTAGTATAGGAACAGGCCTCTATGGCTACACCTTC. Translation gives CASSIGTGLYGYTF.